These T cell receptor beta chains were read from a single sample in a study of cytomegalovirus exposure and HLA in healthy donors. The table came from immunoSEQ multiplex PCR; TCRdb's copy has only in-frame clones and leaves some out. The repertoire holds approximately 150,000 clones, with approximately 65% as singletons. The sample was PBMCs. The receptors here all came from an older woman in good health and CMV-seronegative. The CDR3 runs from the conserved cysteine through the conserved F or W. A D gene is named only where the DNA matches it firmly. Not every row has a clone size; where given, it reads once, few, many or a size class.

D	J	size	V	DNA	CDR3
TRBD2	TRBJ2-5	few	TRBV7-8	TGTGCCAGCAGCCCCTATAGGACTAGCGGGAGGGAGACCCAGTACTTC	CASSPYRTSGRETQYF
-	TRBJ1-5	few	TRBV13	TGTGCCAGCAGCTTAGGCCGGGGGAGGCGTCAGCCCCAGCATTTT	CASSLGRGRRQPQHF
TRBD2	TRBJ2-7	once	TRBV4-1	TGCGCCAGCAGCCCCATAGAGCGGGATCCCGCGTACTTC	CASSPIERDPAYF
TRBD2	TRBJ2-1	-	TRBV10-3	TGTGCCTCAAACCCCGGGGGGACCTCCTACAATGAGCAGTTCTTC	CASNPGGTSYNEQFF
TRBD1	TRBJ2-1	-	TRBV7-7	TGTGCTAGCAGCTCCGGACAGGGGGGTATGGGCAATGAGCAGTTCTTC	CASSSGQGGMGNEQFF
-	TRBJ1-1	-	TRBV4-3	TGCGCCAGCAGCCAAGATGGGGGGGGCATGGTGGCTGAAGCTTTCTTT	CASSQDGGGMVAEAFF
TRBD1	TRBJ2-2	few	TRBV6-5	TGTGCCAGCAGTTACTCTGGGACAGCGAACACCGGGGAGCTGTTTTTT	CASSYSGTANTGELFF
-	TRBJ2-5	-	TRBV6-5	TGTGCCAGCAGTTACTCGAGAGGGGGAGAGACCCAGTACTTC	CASSYSRGGETQYF
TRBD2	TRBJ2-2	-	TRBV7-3	TGTGCCAGCAGCTTACGGGCGGGAGGGCCGAAGACCGGGGAGCTGTTTTTT	CASSLRAGGPKTGELFF
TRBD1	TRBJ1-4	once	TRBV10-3	TGTGCCATCAGCCCCAGGGGGTTGGCTAATGAAAAACTGTTTTTT	CAISPRGLANEKLFF
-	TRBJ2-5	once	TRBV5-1	TGCGCCAGCAGCACCAGGACAAGACAAGAGACCCAGTACTTC	CASSTRTRQETQYF
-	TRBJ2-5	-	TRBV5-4	TGTGCCAGCAGGTATGAGACAGCTCAAGAGACCCAGTACTTC	CASRYETAQETQYF
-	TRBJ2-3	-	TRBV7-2	TGTGCCAGCAGCTTAGTCGGGGGAACAGATACGCAGTATTTT	CASSLVGGTDTQYF
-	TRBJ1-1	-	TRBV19	TGTGCCAGTTCCCCCACTGGTCCGAACACTGAAGCTTTCTTT	CASSPTGPNTEAFF
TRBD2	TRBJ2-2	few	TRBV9	TGTGCCACCGCGAGCGGGAGGGGCACCGGGGAGCTGTTTTTT	CATASGRGTGELFF
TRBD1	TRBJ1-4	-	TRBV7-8	TGTGCCAGCAGCCAATATCAGGGGGCCGGGGGTCGACTGTTTTTT	CASSQYQGAGGRLFF
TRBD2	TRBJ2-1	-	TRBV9	TGTGCCAGCAGAATTGAGACTAGCGGGGATACCTACAATGAGCAGTTCTTC	CASRIETSGDTYNEQFF
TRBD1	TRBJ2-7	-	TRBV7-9	TGTGCCAGCAGCACGACAGGGGGCGCCGAGCAGTACTTC	CASSTTGGAEQYF
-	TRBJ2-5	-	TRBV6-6	TGTGCCAGCAGTTACTCGGGGGGACAAGAGACCCAGTACTTC	CASSYSGGQETQYF
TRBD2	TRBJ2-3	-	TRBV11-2	TGTGCCAGCAGCCTACTGACTAGCGGGAGCACAGATACGCAGTATTTT	CASSLLTSGSTDTQYF
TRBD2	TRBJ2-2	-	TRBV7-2	TGTGCCAGCAGCTCCCGTAGCGGGGTCACCGGGGAGCTGTTTTTT	CASSSRSGVTGELFF
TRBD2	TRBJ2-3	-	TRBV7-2	TGTGCCAGCTCAAGAAGGGGGGGGACTAGTCGCACAGATACGCAGTATTTT	CASSRRGGTSRTDTQYF
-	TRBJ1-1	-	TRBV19	TGTGCCAGTAGTATCCCTCACTTCGCCACTGAAGCTTTCTTT	CASSIPHFATEAFF
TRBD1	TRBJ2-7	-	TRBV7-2	TGTGCCAGCAGCTTAGGACAGGGAGTCTACGAGCAGTACTTC	CASSLGQGVYEQYF
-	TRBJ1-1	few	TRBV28	TGTGCCAGCAGAGTAGGGGGGGATATTGGAGCTTTCTTT	CASRVGGDIGAFF
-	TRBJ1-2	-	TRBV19	TGTGCCAGTACCACATCCCTCCCGTTCCCAGGCTACACCTTC	CASTTSLPFPGYTF
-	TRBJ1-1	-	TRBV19	TGTGCCAGCGGGGAGGCGATGAACACTGAAGCTTTCTTT	CASGEAMNTEAFF
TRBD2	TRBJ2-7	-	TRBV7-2	TGTGCCAGCAGCCTGGGGGGGACGCTCTCCTACGAGCAGTACTTC	CASSLGGTLSYEQYF
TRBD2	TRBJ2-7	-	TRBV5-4	TGTGCCAGCAGCCCCCTGGCTAGCGGGAAAGGCGAGCAGTACTTC	CASSPLASGKGEQYF
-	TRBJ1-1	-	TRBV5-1	TGCGCCAGCAGCTTGTCGAGTTCAGGGATGAACACTGAAGCTTTCTTT	CASSLSSSGMNTEAFF
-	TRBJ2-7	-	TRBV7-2	TGTGCCAGCAGCTTAGGGGGGCTAGCGGCATACGAGCAGTACTTC	CASSLGGLAAYEQYF
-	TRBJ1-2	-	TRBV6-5	TGTGCCAGCAGGGGGGAGGGGCGGCGAGGCTACACCTTC	CASRGEGRRGYTF
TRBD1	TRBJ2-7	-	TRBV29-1	TGCAGCGTTGGCCTCCGGGACAGGGGTTACGAGCAGTACTTC	CSVGLRDRGYEQYF
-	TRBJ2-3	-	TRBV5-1	TGCGCCAGCAAGAACCGGGGGGCTAGCACAGATACGCAGTATTTT	CASKNRGASTDTQYF
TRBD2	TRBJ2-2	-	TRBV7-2	TGTGCCAGCAGCTTAGAGGGACTAGTCACCGGGGAGCTGTTTTTT	CASSLEGLVTGELFF
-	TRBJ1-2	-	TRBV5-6	TGTGCCAGCAGCCGACTCCTTCGCGGGGGGTATGGCTACACTTTC	CASSRLLRGGYGYTF